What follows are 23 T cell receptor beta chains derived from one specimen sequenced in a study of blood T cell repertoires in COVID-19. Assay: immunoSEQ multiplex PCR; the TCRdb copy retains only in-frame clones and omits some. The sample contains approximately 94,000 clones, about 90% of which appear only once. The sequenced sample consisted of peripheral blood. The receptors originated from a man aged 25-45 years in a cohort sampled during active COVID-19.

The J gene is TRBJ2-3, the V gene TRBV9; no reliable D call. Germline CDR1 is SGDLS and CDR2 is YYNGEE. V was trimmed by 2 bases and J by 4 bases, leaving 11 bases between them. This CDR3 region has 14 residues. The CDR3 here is CASSVVGTADTQYF. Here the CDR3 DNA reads TGTGCCAGCAGCGTGGTTGGTACAGCAGATACGCAGTATTTT.

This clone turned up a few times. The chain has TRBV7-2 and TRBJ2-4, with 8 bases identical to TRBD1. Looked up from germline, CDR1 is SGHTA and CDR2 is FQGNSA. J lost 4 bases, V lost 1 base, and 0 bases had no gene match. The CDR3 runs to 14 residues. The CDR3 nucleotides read TGTGCCAGCAGCTTAGGGACAGGGAAAAACATTCAGTACTTC. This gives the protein CASSLGTGKNIQYF.

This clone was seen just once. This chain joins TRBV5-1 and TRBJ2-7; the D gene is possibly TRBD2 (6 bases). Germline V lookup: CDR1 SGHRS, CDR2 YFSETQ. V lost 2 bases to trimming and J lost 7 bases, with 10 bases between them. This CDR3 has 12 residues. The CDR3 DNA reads TGCGCCAGCAGCTTAGCGGGTCTTGAGCAGTACTTC. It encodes CASSLAGLEQYF.

The CDR3 DNA sequence: TGTGCCAGCAGCCCCGGTGCGAGCGGGGGCTACACAGATACGCAGTATTTT. Protein: CASSPGASGGYTDTQYF. V and J are TRBV14 and TRBJ2-3; 8 bases are shared with TRBD2. The CDR3 length is 17 residues. J gave up 2 bases and V 4 bases, and 11 bases lay outside the gene matches. The germline gives CDR1 SGHDN, CDR2 FVKESK.

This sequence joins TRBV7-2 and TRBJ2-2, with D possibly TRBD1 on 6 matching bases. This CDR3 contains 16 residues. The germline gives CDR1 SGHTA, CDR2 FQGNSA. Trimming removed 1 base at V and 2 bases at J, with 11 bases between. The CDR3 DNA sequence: TGTGCCAGCAGCTTAGGTCCAGGGGCTAACACCGGGGAGCTGTTTTTT. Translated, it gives CASSLGPGANTGELFF.

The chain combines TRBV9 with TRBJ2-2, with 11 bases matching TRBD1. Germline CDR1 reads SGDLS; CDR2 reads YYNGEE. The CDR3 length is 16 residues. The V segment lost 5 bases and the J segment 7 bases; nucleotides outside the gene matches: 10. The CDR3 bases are TGTGCCAGCAGGCCCCCGGGACAGGGGGGAATCGGGGAGCTGTTTTTT. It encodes CASRPPGQGGIGELFF.

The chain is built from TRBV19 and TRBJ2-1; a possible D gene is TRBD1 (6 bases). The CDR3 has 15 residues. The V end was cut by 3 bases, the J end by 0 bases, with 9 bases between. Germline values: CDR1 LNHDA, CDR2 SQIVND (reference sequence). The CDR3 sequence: CASSIPGVSYNEQFF. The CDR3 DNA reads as TGTGCCAGTAGTATCCCAGGGGTCTCCTACAATGAGCAGTTCTTC.

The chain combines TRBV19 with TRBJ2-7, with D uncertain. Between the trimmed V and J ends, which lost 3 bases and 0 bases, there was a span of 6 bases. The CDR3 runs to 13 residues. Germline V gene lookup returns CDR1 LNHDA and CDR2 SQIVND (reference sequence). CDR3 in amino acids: CASSMGSSYEQYF. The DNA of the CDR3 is TGTGCCAGTAGTATGGGCAGCTCCTACGAGCAGTACTTC.

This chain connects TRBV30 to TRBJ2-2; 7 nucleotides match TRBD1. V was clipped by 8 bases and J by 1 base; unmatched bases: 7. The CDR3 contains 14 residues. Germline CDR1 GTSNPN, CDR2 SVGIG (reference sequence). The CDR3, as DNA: TGTGCCGGCGAATGGACAGGGAACACCGGGGAGCTGTTTTTT. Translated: CAGEWTGNTGELFF.

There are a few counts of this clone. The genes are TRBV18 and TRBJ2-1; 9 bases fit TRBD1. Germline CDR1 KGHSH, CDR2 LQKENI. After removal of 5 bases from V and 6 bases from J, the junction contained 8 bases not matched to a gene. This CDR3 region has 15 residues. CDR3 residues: CASSAEQGASNEQFF. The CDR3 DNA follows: TGTGCCAGCTCAGCTGAACAGGGGGCTAGCAATGAGCAGTTCTTC.

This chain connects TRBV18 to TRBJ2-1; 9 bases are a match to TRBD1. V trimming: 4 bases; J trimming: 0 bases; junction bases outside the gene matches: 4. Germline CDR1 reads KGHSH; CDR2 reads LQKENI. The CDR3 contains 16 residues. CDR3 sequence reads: CASSRDRDSSYNEQFF. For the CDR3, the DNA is TGTGCCAGCTCACGGGACAGGGACAGCTCCTACAATGAGCAGTTCTTC.

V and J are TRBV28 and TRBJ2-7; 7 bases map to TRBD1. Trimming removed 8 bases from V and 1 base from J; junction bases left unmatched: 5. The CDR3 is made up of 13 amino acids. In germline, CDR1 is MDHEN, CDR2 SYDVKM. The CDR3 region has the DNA TGTGCCAGCCTCCCGACAGGGTCCTACGAGCAGTACTTC. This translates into CASLPTGSYEQYF.

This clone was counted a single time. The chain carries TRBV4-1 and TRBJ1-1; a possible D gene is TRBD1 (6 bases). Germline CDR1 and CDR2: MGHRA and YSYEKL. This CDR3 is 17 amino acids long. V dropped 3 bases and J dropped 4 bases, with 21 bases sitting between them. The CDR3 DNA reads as TGCGCCAGCAGCCACAGGACCGGGACATCAAGAGGCACTGAAGCTTTCTTT. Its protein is CASSHRTGTSRGTEAFF.

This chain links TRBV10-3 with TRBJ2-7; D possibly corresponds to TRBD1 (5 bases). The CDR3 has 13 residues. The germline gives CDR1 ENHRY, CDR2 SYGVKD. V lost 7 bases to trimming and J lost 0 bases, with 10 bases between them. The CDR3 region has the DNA TGTGCCATCAAGGGGCAGGCCTCCTACGAGCAGTACTTC. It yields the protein CAIKGQASYEQYF.

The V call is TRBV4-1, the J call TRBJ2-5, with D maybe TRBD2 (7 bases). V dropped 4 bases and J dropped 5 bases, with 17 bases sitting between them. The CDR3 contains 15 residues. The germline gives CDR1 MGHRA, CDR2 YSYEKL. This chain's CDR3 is CASSPTPGGRETQYF. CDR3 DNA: TGCGCCAGCAGCCCTACCCCGGGGGGCCGGGAGACCCAGTACTTC.

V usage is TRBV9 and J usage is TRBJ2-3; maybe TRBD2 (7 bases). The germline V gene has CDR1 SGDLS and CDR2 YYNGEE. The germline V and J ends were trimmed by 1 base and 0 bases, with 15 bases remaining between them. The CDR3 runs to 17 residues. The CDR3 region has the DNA TGTGCCAGCAGCGTAACCACGGGGGGCCTTAGCACAGATACGCAGTATTTT. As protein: CASSVTTGGLSTDTQYF.

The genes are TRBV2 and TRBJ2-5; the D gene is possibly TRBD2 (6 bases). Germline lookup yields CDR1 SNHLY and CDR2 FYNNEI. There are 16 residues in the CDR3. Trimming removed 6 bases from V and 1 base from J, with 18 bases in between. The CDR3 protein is CASRSNPWRGQETQYF. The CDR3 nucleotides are TGTGCCAGCAGGAGCAACCCCTGGAGGGGCCAAGAGACCCAGTACTTC.

The CDR3 nucleotides read TGTGCCAGCAGCTTCGTGGAAAGGGGCCATTCACCCCTCCACTTT. Translating it yields CASSFVERGHSPLHF. The chain employs TRBV5-6 and TRBJ1-6, with a possible D match to TRBD1 (5 bases). Germline CDR1 SGHDT, CDR2 YYEEEE. Deletions cut 2 bases from V and 8 bases from J, with 14 bases between. The CDR3 runs 15 residues.

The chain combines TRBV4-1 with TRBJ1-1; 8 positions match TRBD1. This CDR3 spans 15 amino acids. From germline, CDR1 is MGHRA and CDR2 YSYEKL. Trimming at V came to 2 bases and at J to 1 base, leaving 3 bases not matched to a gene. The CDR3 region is CASSQRTGRNTEAFF. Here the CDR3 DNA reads TGCGCCAGCAGCCAAAGGACAGGGCGGAACACTGAAGCTTTCTTT.

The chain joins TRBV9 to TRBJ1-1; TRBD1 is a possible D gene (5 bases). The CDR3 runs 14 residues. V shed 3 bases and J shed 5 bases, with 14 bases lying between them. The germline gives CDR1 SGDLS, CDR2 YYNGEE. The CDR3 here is CASSAVGGRTEAFF. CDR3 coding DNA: TGTGCCAGCAGCGCCGTCGGGGGGAGGACTGAAGCTTTCTTT.

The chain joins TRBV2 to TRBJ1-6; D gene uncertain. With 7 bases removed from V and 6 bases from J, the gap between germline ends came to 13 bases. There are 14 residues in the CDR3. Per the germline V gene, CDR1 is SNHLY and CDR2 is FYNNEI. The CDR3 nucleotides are TGTGCCAGCACCCCGGAGGCAGCTAATTCACCCCTCCACTTT. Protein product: CASTPEAANSPLHF.

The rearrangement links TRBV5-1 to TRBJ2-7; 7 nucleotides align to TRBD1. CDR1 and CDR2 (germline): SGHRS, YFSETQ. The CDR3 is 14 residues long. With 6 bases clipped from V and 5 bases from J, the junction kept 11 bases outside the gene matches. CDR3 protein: CASIKTTGSHEQYF. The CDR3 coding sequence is TGCGCCAGCATAAAGACGACAGGGAGCCACGAGCAGTACTTC.

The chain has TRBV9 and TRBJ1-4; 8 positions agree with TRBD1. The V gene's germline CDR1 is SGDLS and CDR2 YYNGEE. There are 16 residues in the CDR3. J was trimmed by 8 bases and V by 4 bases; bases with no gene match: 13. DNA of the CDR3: TGTGCCAGCAGCCCTTTATCCCAGGGGGCGGGAGAAAAACTGTTTTTT. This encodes CASSPLSQGAGEKLFF.